These T cell receptor beta chains were read from a single sample in a study of T cell repertoires in cytomegalovirus infection. MiXCR was run by TCRdb on the reads, yielding one entry per CDR3 protein. The sample shows approximately 500,000 distinct CDR3 sequences, about 11% of them seen only once. Sequenced input: PBMCs. The origin of the receptors is a human donor in good health (CMV status not recorded). Some clones in this sample may be carry-over from other donors' samples. Both conserved end residues are part of each CDR3. Each record gives: J gene, D gene, clone size, V gene, CDR3 DNA, CDR3 protein. D genes are given only for firm matches. Clone size is stated in some rows and not others, as once, few, many or a class when expanded.

TRBJ2-6	NA	many	TRBV7-2	TGTGCCAGCAGCCTTGGGACTCCCCTGGCGGGGATCTCTGGGGCCAACGTCCTGACTTTC	CASSLGTPLAGISGANVLTF
TRBJ1-1	NA	many	TRBV2	TGTGCCAGCAGAGGGGAGCGGAACACTGAAGCTTTCTTT	CASRGERNTEAFF
TRBJ2-5	NA	many	TRBV6-5	TGTGCCAGCAGTTACTCGCGGGAAGAGACCCAGTACTTC	CASSYSREETQYF
TRBJ2-1	TRBD2	many	TRBV7-2	TGTGCCAGCAGCTTCGGCCCTGGGTGGGGGGGGTCCTACAATGAGCAGTTCTTC	CASSFGPGWGGSYNEQFF
TRBJ1-1	NA	many	TRBV4-1	TGCGCCAGCAGCCAAGATCGGATGTCTGAAGCTTTCTTT	CASSQDRMSEAFF
TRBJ2-2	NA	many	TRBV7-3	TGTGCCAGCAGCAACAGGCGGGCCGGGGAGCTGTTTTTT	CASSNRRAGELFF
TRBJ1-1	NA	many	TRBV7-8	TGTGCCAGCAGCCGGACCCTCACAGGGATGAACACTGAAGCTTTCTTT	CASSRTLTGMNTEAFF
TRBJ2-7	TRBD2	NA	TRBV5-1	TGCGCCAGCAGCCCGGAGACTAGCGGAGTCTACGAGCAGTACTTC	CASSPETSGVYEQYF
TRBJ2-7	TRBD2	NA	TRBV29-1	TGCAGCGCTAGACTAGCGACCTCCTACGAGCAGTACTTC	CSARLATSYEQYF
TRBJ2-5	NA	many	TRBV12-3/TRBV12-4	TGTGCCAGCAGTCCCACCGGGTTTGTGGAGACCCAGTACTTC	CASSPTGFVETQYF
TRBJ1-4	NA	many	TRBV6-6	TGTGCCAGCACAGCGGGACTCACCACGGAGAGGCTGTTTTTT	CASTAGLTTERLFF
TRBJ2-1	TRBD2	few	TRBV11-3	TGTGCCAGCAGCTTAGATCAAGCGGGGGCCCTACTTAATGAGCAGTTCTTC	CASSLDQAGALLNEQFF
TRBJ2-3	TRBD2	many	TRBV18	TGTGCCAGCTCACCTACGGGGGGGATGACAGATACGCAGTATTTT	CASSPTGGMTDTQYF
TRBJ2-7	TRBD2	many	TRBV20-1	TGCAGTGCTAGACGCCCTGGCGGGAGCCTCTACGAGCAGTACTTC	CSARRPGGSLYEQYF
TRBJ2-5	NA	many	TRBV7-9	TGTGCCAGCAGCCCCGCCGGGGTTTCAGGGTTGAAGACCCAGTACTTC	CASSPAGVSGLKTQYF
TRBJ2-5	NA	NA	TRBV7-4	TGTGCCAGCTGTAGCAACACCCAAGAGACCCAGTACTTC	CASCSNTQETQYF
TRBJ2-5	TRBD2	many	TRBV10-3	TGTGCCATCAGTGAGGGGCTCGGACTAGCGGGGGAAGAGACCCAGTACTTC	CAISEGLGLAGEETQYF
TRBJ2-3	TRBD1	many	TRBV10-3	TGTGCCGTCGGACAGGGGAGAACAGATACGCAGTATTTT	CAVGQGRTDTQYF
TRBJ1-3	NA	many	TRBV7-9	TGTGCCACGCTCGGGGACACCATATATTTT	CATLGDTIYF
TRBJ2-1	TRBD1	many	TRBV7-6	TGTGCCAGCAGCTTAGGGGTAACTTACAGGGGTAAGGGCTACAATGAGCAGTTCTTC	CASSLGVTYRGKGYNEQFF
TRBJ2-1	NA	many	TRBV10-3	TGTGCCATCAAGCCCGTCCAGTCCAGTGAGCAGTTCTTC	CAIKPVQSSEQFF